This TCR beta chain was found in a study of CD8 T cells in Susac syndrome. Per germline, CDR1 MGHRA and CDR2 YSYEKL. The CDR3 covers 16 residues. Trimming shortened V by 8 bases and J by 4 bases, and 20 bases separated the two germline ends. RNA totalling roughly 0.45 to 1 ug underwent reverse transcription with random hexamers. Each CDR3 protein gets one entry after TCRdb re-called the immunoSEQ multiplex PCR reads with MiXCR. The sample lists around 100,000 distinct CDR3 sequences, 95% occurring once. The receptor was derived from a human donor with Susac syndrome. Sequencing was done on a sample of CD8+ T cells from PBMCs. V is TRBV4-1 and J is TRBJ1-4, with D perhaps matching TRBD1 (5 bases). CDR3 sequence reads: CASRTGTQVDNEKLFF. The CDR3 bases are TGCGCCAGCCGGACGGGGACGCAAGTGGATAATGAAAAACTGTTTTTT.